This T cell receptor beta chain was retrieved from a study of Graves' ophthalmopathy and Graves' hyperthyroidism. Study details: In this cohort's terms, stable hyperthyroidism meant no ophthalmopathy by 18 months of follow-up. Study-wide results and limits: For separating ophthalmopathy from stable hyperthyroidism, a 13-signature model gave 87.88% sensitivity and around 76% specificity.

No donor had other autoimmune disease, uncontrolled infection, pregnancy or lactation. Thyroid ultrasound, orbital computed tomography, TRAb, serum thyroxine and clinical symptoms formed the basis of diagnosis. RNA transcripts served as template for amplifying TCR beta CDR3 sequences. HTBI primers served in a first-round RT-PCR, which a second-round multiplex PCR followed. TCRdb reanalysed the multiplex PCR reads using MiXCR and keeps one entry per CDR3 protein. The sample has over a million distinct CDR3 sequences, about 40% seen once. Points on this clonotype: Its antigen is as yet unknown.

The clonotype comes from an adult man with Graves' hyperthyroidism. Specimen: peripheral blood or thyroid tissue (not recorded which).

CDR3 bases: TGTGCCAGCAGTACCGGACAGGGAACAGATACGCAGTATTTT. Protein sequence: CASSTGQGTDTQYF. This sequence joins TRBV6-5 and TRBJ2-3; 8 bases line up with TRBD1. Germline-derived CDR1 and CDR2 are MNHEY and SVGAGI. The CDR3 consists of 14 residues. Trimming took 5 bases from V and 3 from J; bases not matched to a gene: 4.